The T cell receptor (beta chain) described here comes from a study of identical twins. CDR1 SGDLS and CDR2 YYNGEE come from the germline V gene. The CDR3 is 16 residues long. V dropped 0 bases and J dropped 4 bases, with 14 bases sitting between them. Broader study findings: For cord blood, abundant beta clonotypes had fewer insertions, unlike memory repertoires, which showed none. The study found weaker excess twin sharing in beta out-of-frame sequences.

A universal primer site arose from template switching, and cDNA bore unique molecular identifiers. TCRdb used MiXCR to reprocess the 5' RACE reads, holding one entry per CDR3 protein. The table includes 450,000 or so distinct CDR3 sequences, about a fifth detected once. In regard to this clonotype: Its antigen is unknown.

Material: naive T cells sorted from blood. The sequence came from a man aged 45 to 65 in good health. The chain recombines TRBV9 with TRBJ2-1, with D perhaps TRBD2 (6 bases). The CDR3 loop reads CASSVGLAEIYNEQFF. The CDR3 bases are TGTGCCAGCAGCGTAGGATTAGCGGAAATTTACAATGAGCAGTTCTTC.